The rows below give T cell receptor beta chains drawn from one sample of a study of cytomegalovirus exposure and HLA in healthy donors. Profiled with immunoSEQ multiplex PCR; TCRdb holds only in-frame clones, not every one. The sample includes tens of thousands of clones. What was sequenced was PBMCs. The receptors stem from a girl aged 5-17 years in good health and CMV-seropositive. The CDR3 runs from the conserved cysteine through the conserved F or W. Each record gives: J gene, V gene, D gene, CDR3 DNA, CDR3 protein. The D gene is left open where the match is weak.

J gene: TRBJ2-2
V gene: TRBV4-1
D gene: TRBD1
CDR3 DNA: TGCGCCAGCAGCCAACCGACAGGGACCGGGGAGCTGTTTTTT
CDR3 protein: CASSQPTGTGELFF

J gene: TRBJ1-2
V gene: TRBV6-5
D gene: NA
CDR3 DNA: TGTGCCAGCAACAAACAGGGTTCTAACTATGGCTACACCTTC
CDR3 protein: CASNKQGSNYGYTF

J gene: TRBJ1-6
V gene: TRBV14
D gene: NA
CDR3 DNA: TGTGCCAGCAGCCAGAGCGGCCTTTCACCCCTCCACTTT
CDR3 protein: CASSQSGLSPLHF

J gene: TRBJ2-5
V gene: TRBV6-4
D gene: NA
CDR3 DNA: TGTGCCACGGGTGGGGGGTCCGAGACCCAGTACTTC
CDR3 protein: CATGGGSETQYF

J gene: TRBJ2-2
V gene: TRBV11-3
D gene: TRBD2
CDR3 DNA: TGTGCCAGCAGCTTAATAGCGGGGGCCACCGGGGAGCTGTTTTTT
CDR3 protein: CASSLIAGATGELFF

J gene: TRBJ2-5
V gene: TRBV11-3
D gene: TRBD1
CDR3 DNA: TGTGCCAGCAGCTTCCAGCCAGGGGGCGTGGGAGAGACCCAGTACTTC
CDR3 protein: CASSFQPGGVGETQYF

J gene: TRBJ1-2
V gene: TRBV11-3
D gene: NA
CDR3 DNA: TGTGCCAGCAGCCCCCGGTTGGACAGATCCTATGGCTACACCTTC
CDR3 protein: CASSPRLDRSYGYTF

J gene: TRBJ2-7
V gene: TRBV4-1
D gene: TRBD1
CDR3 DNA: TGCGCCAGCAGCCTTAGCCAAGGGACAGGGGCCTACGAGCAGTACTTC
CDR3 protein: CASSLSQGTGAYEQYF

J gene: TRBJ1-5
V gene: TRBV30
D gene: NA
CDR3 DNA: TGTGCCTGGAGTGATACGGGGATAGACCAGCCCCAGCATTTT
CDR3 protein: CAWSDTGIDQPQHF

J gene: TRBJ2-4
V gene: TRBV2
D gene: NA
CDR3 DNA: TGTGCCAGCAGTCCGTCATGGGCAGATAACATTCAGTACTTC
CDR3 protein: CASSPSWADNIQYF

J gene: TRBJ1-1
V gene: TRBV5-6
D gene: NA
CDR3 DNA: TGTGCCAGCAGCTCCGGAGACAACACTGAAGCTTTCTTT
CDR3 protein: CASSSGDNTEAFF

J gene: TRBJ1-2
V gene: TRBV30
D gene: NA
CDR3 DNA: TGTGCCTGGATCGGGTCTACCGTCAACTATGGCTACACCTTC
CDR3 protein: CAWIGSTVNYGYTF

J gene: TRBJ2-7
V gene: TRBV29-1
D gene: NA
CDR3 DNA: TGCAGCGTTGTTGAACAGGGAGTTTACGAGCAGTACTTC
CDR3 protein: CSVVEQGVYEQYF

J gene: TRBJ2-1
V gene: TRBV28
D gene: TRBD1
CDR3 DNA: TGTGCCAGCAGTTTAGGGGGACAGGGGAGCAATGAGCAGTTCTTC
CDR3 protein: CASSLGGQGSNEQFF

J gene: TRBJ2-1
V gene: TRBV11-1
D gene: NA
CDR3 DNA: TGTGCCAGCAGCTCACAAGGGGTCGCGAGGTCCTACAATGAGCAGTTCTTC
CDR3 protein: CASSSQGVARSYNEQFF

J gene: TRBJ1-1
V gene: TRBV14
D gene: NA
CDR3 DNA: TGTGCCAGCAGTCAAGTCTCCAGGTTTGAAGCTTTCTTT
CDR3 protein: CASSQVSRFEAFF

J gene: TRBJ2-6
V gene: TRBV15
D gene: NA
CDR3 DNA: TGTGCCACCAGCCTACCCACCTACTCTGGGGCCAACGTCCTGACTTTC
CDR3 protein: CATSLPTYSGANVLTF

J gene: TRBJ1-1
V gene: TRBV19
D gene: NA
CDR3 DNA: TGTGCCAGTAGTATAGGGGTGGGGGGACCAGAAGCTTTCTTT
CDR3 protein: CASSIGVGGPEAFF

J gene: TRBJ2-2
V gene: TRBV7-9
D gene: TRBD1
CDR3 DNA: TGTGCCAGCAGCGCCCGTTGGACAGGGAACACCGGGGAGCTGTTTTTT
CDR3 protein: CASSARWTGNTGELFF

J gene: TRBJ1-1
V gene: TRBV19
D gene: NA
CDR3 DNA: TGTGCCAGTAGTCCGCAGATCGCGGCGGGTGAAGCTTTCTTT
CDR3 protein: CASSPQIAAGEAFF

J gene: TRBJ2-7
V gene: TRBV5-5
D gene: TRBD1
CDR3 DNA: TGTGCCAGCAGATTCCCGGGACAGGGTTACGAGCAGTACTTC
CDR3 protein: CASRFPGQGYEQYF

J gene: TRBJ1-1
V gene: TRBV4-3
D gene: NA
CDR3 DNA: TGCGCCAGCAGCCCCAGCGGGGGGAACACTGAAGCTTTCTTT
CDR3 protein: CASSPSGGNTEAFF

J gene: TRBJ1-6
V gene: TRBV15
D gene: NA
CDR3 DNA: TGTGCCACCAGCAGAGAGCAGGGAGGAGGTTCACCCCTCCACTTT
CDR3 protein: CATSREQGGGSPLHF

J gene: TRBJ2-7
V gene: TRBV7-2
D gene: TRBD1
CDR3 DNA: TGTGCCAGCAGCTCCCGGACAGGGGGATACGAGCAGTACTTC
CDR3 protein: CASSSRTGGYEQYF

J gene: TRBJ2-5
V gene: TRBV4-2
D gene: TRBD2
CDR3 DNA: TGTGCCAGCAGCCAAGATGTGGGGGGGGTTGTGGAGACCCAGTACTTC
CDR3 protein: CASSQDVGGVVETQYF

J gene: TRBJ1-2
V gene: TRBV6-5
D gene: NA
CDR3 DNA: TGTGCCAGCAGAGGAACAGGCATCGGCTACACCTTC
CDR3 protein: CASRGTGIGYTF

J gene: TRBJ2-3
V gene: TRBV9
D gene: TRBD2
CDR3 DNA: TGTGCCAGCAGCGTAGGGGTAGCGGGGGGCACAGATACGCAGTATTTT
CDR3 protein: CASSVGVAGGTDTQYF

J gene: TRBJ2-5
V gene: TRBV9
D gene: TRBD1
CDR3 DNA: TGTGCCAGCAGCGCGGGACAGGGGAAAGAGACCCAGTACTTC
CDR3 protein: CASSAGQGKETQYF

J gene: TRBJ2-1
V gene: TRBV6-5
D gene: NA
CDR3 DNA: TGTGCCAGCAGTTACTCGATTAACCTACGCAATGAGCAGTTCTTC
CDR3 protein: CASSYSINLRNEQFF

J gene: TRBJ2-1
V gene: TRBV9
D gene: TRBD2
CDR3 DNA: TGTGCCAGCAGCGGAAGCGGGGGTACCTACAATGAGCAGTTCTTC
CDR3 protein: CASSGSGGTYNEQFF

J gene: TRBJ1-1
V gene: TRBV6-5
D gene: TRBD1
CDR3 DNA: TGTGCCAGCAGCAACCGAGGACAGGGGGCCACTGAAGCTTTCTTT
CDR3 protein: CASSNRGQGATEAFF

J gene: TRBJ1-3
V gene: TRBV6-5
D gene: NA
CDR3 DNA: TGTGCCAGCAGGCGACAGTTCTCTGGAAACACCATATATTTT
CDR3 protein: CASRRQFSGNTIYF

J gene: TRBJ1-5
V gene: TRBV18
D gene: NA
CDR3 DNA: TGTGCCAGCTCACCAGGGAGTTTTCTCCAGCCCCAGCATTTT
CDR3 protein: CASSPGSFLQPQHF

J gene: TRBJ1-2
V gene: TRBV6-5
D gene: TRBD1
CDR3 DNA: TGTGCCAGCAGTCGAGACGGACAGGTCTATGGCTACACCTTC
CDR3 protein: CASSRDGQVYGYTF

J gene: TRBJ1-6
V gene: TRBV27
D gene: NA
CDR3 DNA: TGTGCCAGCAGTCCCCCCAGGGACTATAATTCACCCCTCCACTTT
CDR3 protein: CASSPPRDYNSPLHF

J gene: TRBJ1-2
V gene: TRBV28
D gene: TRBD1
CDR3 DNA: TGTGCCAGCAGTCTACAGGGGGCCCTCGGCTACACCTTC
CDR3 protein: CASSLQGALGYTF

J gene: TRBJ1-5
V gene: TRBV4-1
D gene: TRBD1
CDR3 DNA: TGCGCCAGCAGCCCAGGCAGGGGGCAAGATCAGCCCCAGCATTTT
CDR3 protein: CASSPGRGQDQPQHF

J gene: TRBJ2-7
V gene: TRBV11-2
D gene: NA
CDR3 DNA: TGTGCCAGCAGCCAGCCCCAGGGGACCTACGAGCAGTACTTC
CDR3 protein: CASSQPQGTYEQYF

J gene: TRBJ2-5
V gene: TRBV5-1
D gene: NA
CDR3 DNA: TGCGCCAGCAGCTTCGACAGTCCCCAAGAGACCCAGTACTTC
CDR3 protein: CASSFDSPQETQYF

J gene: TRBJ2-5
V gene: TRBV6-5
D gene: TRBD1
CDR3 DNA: TGTGCCAGCAGGGGTATCGGGACAGCCGAAGAGACCCAGTACTTC
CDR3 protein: CASRGIGTAEETQYF

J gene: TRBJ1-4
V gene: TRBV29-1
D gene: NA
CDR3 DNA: TGCAGCGTTGGGGAGCAGACTAATGAAAAACTGTTTTTT
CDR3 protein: CSVGEQTNEKLFF

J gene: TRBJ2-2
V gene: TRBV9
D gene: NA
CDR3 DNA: TGTGCCAGCAGCGTAGCTCCGGGTCATATGCCGAACACCGGGGAGCTGTTTTTT
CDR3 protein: CASSVAPGHMPNTGELFF

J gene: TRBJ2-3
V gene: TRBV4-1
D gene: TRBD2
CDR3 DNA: TGCGCCAGCAGCCAAGGGACTAGCTTAAACACAGATACGCAGTATTTT
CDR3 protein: CASSQGTSLNTDTQYF

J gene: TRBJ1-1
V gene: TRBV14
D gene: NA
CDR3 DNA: TGTGCCAGCAGCCCAACCGCGACAGGTACGGCTTTCTTT
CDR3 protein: CASSPTATGTAFF

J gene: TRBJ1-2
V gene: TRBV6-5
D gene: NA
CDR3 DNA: TGTGCCAGCAGTTACTCCGGGGTAGACGGCTACACCTTC
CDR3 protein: CASSYSGVDGYTF

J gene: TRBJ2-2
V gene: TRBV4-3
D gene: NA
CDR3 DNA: TGCGCCAGCAGCCAAGCGGTGGCCGGGACCGGGGAGCTGTTTTTT
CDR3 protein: CASSQAVAGTGELFF

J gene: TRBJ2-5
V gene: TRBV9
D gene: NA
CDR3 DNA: TGTGCCAGCAGCGTAGCTCCAGGGGTAAAGATAGAGACCCAGTACTTC
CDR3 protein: CASSVAPGVKIETQYF

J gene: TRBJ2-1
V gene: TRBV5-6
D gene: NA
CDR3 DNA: TGTGCCAGCAGCTTGGCAGGGATCTACAATGAGCAGTTCTTC
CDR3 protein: CASSLAGIYNEQFF

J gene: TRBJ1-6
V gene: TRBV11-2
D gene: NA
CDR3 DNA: TGTGCCAGCAGCTTAGGGCTCGTTTATTCACCCCTCCACTTT
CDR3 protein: CASSLGLVYSPLHF

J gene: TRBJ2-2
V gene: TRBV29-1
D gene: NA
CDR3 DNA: TGCAGCGTTGAAACCCGCGAGGAGCTGTTTTTT
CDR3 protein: CSVETREELFF

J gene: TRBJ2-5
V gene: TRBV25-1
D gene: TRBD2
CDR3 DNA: TGTGCCAGCAGTGAACGGCGGGGGGTAGAGTGGGAGACCCAGTACTTC
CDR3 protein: CASSERRGVEWETQYF

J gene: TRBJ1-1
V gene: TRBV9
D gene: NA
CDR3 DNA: TGTGCCAGCAGCGTAGTAAGCGGGACCCCTGAAGCTTTCTTT
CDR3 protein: CASSVVSGTPEAFF

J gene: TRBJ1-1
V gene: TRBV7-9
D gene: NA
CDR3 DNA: TGTGCCAGCAGCTTAACAGGTCCTGAAGCTTTCTTT
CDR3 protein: CASSLTGPEAFF

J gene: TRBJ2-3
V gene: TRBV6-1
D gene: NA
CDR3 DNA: TGTGCCAGCAGTGGCGGGCCCCTGAGGGGCACAGATACGCAGTATTTT
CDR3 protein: CASSGGPLRGTDTQYF

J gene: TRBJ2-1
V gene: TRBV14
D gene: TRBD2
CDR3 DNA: TGTGCCAGCAGCCATATCCCATGGCGGGGGACCGACAATGAGCAGTTCTTC
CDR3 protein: CASSHIPWRGTDNEQFF

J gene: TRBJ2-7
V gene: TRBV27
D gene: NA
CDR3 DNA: TGTGCCAGCAGTTGGACAAACTCCTACGAGCAGTACTTC
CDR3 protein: CASSWTNSYEQYF

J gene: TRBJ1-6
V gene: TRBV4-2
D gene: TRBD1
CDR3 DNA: TGTGCCAGCAGCCAAGTTCACAGGGGACTGGGAACCCTCCACTTT
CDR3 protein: CASSQVHRGLGTLHF